The 12 T cell receptor beta chains below come from one sample, sequenced in a study of T cell responses to AZD1222 COVID-19 vaccine. Libraries were prepared by immunoSEQ multiplex PCR; TCRdb keeps only in-frame clonotypes and omits some of them. The sample has about 120,000 clones; roughly 86% are singletons. Sequencing was performed on peripheral blood, taken 28 days after the second AZD1222 dose. These receptors came from an adult who received the AZD1222 COVID-19 vaccine.

As for this clone: The same CDR3 can be traced to other DNA sequences in this sample. This chain links TRBV29-1 with TRBJ1-1; D is possibly TRBD1 (6 bases). V was cut by 4 bases and J by 1 base, with 10 bases left in between. The CDR3 spans 13 residues. Germline values: CDR1 SQVTM, CDR2 ANQGSEA. CDR3 protein: CSVVGQTNTEAFF. CDR3 in DNA: TGCAGCGTTGTGGGACAAACGAACACTGAAGCTTTCTTT. The full variable domain, in which reference TRBV29-1 and TRBJ1-1 provide the parts outside the CDR3, is SAVISQKPSRDICQRGTSLTIQCQVDSQVTMMFWYRQQPGQSLTLIATANQGSEATYESGFVIDKFPISRPNLTFSTLTVSNMSPEDSSIYLCSVVGQTNTEAFFGQGTRLTVV.

This sequence joins TRBV6-4 and TRBJ1-5, with a weak D call TRBD1 (6 bases). V was trimmed by 8 bases and J by 5 bases, leaving 16 bases between them. CDR3 length: 14 residues. The germline gives CDR1 MRHNA, CDR2 SNTAGT. CDR3 residues: CASPPDSLDQPQHF. The CDR3 nucleotides read TGTGCCAGCCCTCCGGACAGCCTGGATCAGCCCCAGCATTTT.

The chain combines TRBV2 with TRBJ1-5, with D tentatively TRBD1 (6 bases). V was shortened by 1 base and J by 1 base, with 11 bases between the two germline ends. Germline CDR1 and CDR2: SNHLY and FYNNEI. There are 16 residues in the CDR3. CDR3 nucleotides: TGTGCCAGCAGTGAAGAAACAGGGATAAGCAATCAGCCCCAGCATTTT. Residues: CASSEETGISNQPQHF.

The CDR3 loop is CASSESNLGTSGYYEQYF. CDR3 DNA sequence: TGCGCCAGCAGTGAGTCGAATTTGGGAACTAGCGGGTACTACGAGCAGTACTTC. The chain carries TRBV10-1 and TRBJ2-7; 9 nucleotides match TRBD2. The CDR3 length is 18 residues. CDR1 is WNHNN and CDR2 is SYGVQD in the germline V gene (reference sequence). V lost 0 bases to trimming and J lost 3 bases; unmatched junction nucleotides: 12.

The chain employs TRBV10-1 and TRBJ1-6; no firm D call. The germline V and J ends were trimmed by 10 bases and 7 bases, with 14 bases remaining between them. The CDR3 is 13 amino acids. Germline lookup yields CDR1 WNHNN and CDR2 SYGVQD (reference sequence). Here the CDR3 DNA reads TGCGCCACCGGACGAGAACGGAATTCACCCCTCCACTTT. Its protein is CATGRERNSPLHF.

This clone has just a few counts. V usage is TRBV6-5 and J usage is TRBJ2-2; D ambiguous. The germline gives CDR1 MNHEY, CDR2 SVGAGI. Trimming stripped 3 bases from V and 6 bases from J, with 11 bases between. This CDR3 is 14 amino acids long. DNA of the CDR3: TGTGCCAGCAGTTATCAGGTTGATCCCGGGGAGCTGTTTTTT. Its protein is CASSYQVDPGELFF.

The chain recombines TRBV7-3 with TRBJ2-3; D perhaps matches TRBD1 (6 bases). The CDR3 runs to 14 residues. CDR1 SGHTA and CDR2 FQGTGA come from the germline V gene. V gave up 2 bases and J gave up 5 bases, with 11 bases separating them. The CDR3 DNA reads TGTGCCAGCAGCTTATCGGAACAGGGAGATACGCAGTATTTT. Amino acid sequence: CASSLSEQGDTQYF.

The rearrangement uses TRBV20-1 and TRBJ1-2, with unresolved D. The V gene lost 7 bases and the J gene lost 5 bases, with 2 bases spanning the gap. The CDR3 is made up of 8 amino acids. CDR1 is DFQATT, CDR2 SNEGSKA, per germline (reference sequence). The CDR3 reads CSVYGYTF. As DNA, the CDR3 is TGCAGTGTGTATGGCTACACCTTC.

V usage is TRBV5-1 and J usage is TRBJ2-5, with D hard to call. The CDR3 spans 14 residues. Looked up from germline, CDR1 is SGHRS and CDR2 is YFSETQ. Trimming removed 3 bases at V and 4 bases at J, with 13 bases between. The CDR3 DNA sequence: TGCGCCAGCAGCTCGTACACAAGCACAGAGACCCAGTACTTC. This gives the protein CASSSYTSTETQYF.

V is TRBV7-9 and J is TRBJ1-1; D unresolved. V lost 2 bases, J lost 1 base, and 5 bases lay in between. This CDR3 region has 13 residues. In germline, CDR1 is SEHNR, CDR2 FQNEAQ (reference sequence). This chain's CDR3 is CASSLQANTEAFF. The CDR3 bases are TGTGCCAGCAGCTTACAGGCGAACACTGAAGCTTTCTTT.

This clone is a singleton in its sample. The rearrangement uses TRBV28 and TRBJ1-2, with a tentative D call TRBD1 (5 bases). CDR1 and CDR2 (germline): MDHEN, SYDVKM. The CDR3 has 12 amino acids. The CDR3 region has the DNA TGTGGGACAATCCGACGTGACTATGGCTACACCTTC. It yields the protein CGTIRRDYGYTF.

This chain connects TRBV15 to TRBJ2-1; possibly TRBD2 for D (5 bases). The CDR3 has 14 amino acids. The V gene's germline CDR1 is LNHNV and CDR2 YYDKDF (reference sequence). V was cut by 1 base and J by 5 bases, with 9 bases left in between. CDR3 in DNA: TGTGCCACCAGCAGAGCGGACTTAAACAATGAGCAGTTCTTC. It yields the protein CATSRADLNNEQFF.